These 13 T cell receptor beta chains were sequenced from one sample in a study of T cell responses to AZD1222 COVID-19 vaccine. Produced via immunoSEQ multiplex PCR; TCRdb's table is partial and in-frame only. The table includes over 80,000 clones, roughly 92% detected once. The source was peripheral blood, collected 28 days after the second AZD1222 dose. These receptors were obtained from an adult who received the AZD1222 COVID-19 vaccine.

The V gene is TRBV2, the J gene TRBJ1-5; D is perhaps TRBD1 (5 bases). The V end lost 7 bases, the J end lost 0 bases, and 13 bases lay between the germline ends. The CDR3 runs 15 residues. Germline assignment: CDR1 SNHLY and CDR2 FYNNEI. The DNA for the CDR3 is TGTGCCAGCAAACCCCAGGGCTATAGCAATCAGCCCCAGCATTTT. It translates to CASKPQGYSNQPQHF.

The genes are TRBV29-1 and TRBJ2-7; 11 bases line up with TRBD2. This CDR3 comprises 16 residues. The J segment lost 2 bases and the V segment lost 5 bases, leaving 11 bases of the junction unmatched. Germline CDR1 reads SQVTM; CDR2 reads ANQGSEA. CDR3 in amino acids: CSVSPSGLAVAYEQYF. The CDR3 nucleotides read TGCAGCGTTTCACCTTCGGGACTAGCGGTGGCCTACGAGCAGTACTTC.

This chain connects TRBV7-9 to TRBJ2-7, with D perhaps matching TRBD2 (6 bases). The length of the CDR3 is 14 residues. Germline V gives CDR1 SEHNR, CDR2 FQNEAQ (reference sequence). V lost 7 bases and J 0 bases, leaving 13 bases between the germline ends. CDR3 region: CASTQDGSSYEQYF. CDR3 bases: TGTGCCAGCACCCAGGACGGGAGCTCCTACGAGCAGTACTTC. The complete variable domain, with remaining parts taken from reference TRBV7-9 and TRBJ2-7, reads DTGVSQNPRHKITKRGQNVTFRCDPISEHNRLYWYRQTLGQGPEFLTYFQNEAQLEKSRLLSDRFSAERPKGSFSTLEIQRTEQGDSAMYLCASTQDGSSYEQYFGPGTRLTVT.

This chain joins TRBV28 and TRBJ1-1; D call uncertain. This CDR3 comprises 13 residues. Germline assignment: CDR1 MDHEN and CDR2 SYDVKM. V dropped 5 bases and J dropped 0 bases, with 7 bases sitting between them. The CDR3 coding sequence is TGTGCCAGCAGTCTAAACATGAACACTGAAGCTTTCTTT. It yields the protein CASSLNMNTEAFF.

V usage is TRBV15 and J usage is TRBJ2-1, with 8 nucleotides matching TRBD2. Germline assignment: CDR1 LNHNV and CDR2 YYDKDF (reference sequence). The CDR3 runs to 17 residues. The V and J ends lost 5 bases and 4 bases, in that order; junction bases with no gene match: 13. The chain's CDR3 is CATSRASAGGAYNEQFF. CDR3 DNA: TGTGCCACCAGCCGCGCCTCGGCGGGGGGTGCTTACAATGAGCAGTTCTTC.

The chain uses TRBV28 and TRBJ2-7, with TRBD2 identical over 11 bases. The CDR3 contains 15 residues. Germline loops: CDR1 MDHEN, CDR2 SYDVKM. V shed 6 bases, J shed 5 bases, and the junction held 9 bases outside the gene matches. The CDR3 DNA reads TGTGCCAGCAGCACTCTAGCGGGAGGTGGTAACGAGCAGTACTTC. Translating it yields CASSTLAGGGNEQYF.

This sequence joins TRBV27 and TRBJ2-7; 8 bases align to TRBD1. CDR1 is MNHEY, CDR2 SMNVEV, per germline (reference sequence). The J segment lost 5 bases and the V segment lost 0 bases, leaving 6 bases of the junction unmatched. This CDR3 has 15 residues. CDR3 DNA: TGTGCCAGCAGTTTATCGGCCAGGGGGCTCGACGAGCAGTACTTC. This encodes CASSLSARGLDEQYF.

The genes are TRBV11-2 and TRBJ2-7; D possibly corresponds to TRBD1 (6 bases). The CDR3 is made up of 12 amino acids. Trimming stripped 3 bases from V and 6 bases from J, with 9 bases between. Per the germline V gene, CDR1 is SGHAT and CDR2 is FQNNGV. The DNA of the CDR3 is TGTGCCAGCAGCTTGGGGGCCCTCGAGCAGTACTTC. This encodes CASSLGALEQYF.

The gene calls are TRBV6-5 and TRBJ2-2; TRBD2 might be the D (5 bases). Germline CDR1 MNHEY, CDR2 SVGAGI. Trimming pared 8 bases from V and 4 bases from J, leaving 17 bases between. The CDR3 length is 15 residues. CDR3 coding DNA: TGTGCCAGCTGCAGAGGGCGGGTGATCACCGGGGAGCTGTTTTTT. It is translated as CASCRGRVITGELFF.

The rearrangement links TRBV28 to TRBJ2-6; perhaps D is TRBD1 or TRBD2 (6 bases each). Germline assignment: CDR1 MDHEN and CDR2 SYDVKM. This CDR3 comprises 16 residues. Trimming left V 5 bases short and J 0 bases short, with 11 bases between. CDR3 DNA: TGTGCCAGCAGTCCCCCGGGGGCCTCTGGGGCCAACGTCCTGACTTTC. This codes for CASSPPGASGANVLTF.

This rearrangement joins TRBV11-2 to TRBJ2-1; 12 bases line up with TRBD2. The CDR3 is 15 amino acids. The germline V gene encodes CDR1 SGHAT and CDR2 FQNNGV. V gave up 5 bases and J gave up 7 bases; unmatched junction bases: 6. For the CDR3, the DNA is TGTGCCAGCAGCCTAACTAGCGGGAGGAGTAATGAGCAGTTCTTC. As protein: CASSLTSGRSNEQFF.

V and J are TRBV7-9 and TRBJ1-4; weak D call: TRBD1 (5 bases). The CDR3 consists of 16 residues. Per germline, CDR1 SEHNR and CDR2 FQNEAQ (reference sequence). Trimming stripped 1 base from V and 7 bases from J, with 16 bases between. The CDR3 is CASSLVNWGLSEKLFF. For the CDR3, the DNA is TGTGCCAGCAGCTTAGTAAATTGGGGACTTTCTGAAAAACTGTTTTTT.

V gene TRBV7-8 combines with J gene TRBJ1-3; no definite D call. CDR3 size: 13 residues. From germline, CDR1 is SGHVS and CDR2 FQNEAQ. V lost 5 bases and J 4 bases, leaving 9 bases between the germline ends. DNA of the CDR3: TGTGCCAGCAGCGCTTTGGCAGGAAACACCATATATTTT. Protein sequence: CASSALAGNTIYF.